This T cell receptor beta chain emerged from a study of T cell responses to AZD1222 COVID-19 vaccine. The table came from immunoSEQ multiplex PCR; TCRdb's copy has only in-frame clones and leaves some out. The sample lists nearly 200,000 clones, 93% seen once, with about 1% in the top ten. With regard to this clone: Its antigen remains unknown.

Study results and caveats: Unmutated variant regions reportedly attract nearly half of all spike-specific TCRs. Donors, mostly white British, included more females; clonal diversity was possibly underestimated.

Trimming shortened V by 6 bases and J by 0 bases, and 8 bases separated the two germline ends. The CDR3 spans 12 residues. CDR1 SQVTM and CDR2 ANQGSEA come from the germline V gene. The specimen comprised peripheral blood, sampled 28 days after the second AZD1222 dose. The receptor's source is an adult who received the AZD1222 COVID-19 vaccine. The chain couples TRBV29-1 to TRBJ1-1; a possible D gene is TRBD1 (5 bases). The CDR3 nucleotides are TGCAGCGTCCCGACAGTGAACACTGAAGCTTTCTTT. Residues: CSVPTVNTEAFF.